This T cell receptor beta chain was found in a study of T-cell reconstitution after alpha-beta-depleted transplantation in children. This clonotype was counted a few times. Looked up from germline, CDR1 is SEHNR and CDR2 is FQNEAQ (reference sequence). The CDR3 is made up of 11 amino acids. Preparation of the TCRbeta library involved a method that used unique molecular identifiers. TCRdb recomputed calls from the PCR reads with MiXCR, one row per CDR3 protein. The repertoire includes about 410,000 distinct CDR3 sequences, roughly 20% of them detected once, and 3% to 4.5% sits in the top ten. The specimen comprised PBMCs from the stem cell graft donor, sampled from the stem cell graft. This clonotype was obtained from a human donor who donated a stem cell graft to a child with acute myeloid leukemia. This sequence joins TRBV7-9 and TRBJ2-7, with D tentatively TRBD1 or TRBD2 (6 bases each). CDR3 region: CAVLGGREQYF. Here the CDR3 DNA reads TGTGCTGTGTTGGGGGGCCGCGAGCAGTACTTC. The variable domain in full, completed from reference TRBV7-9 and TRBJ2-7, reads DTGVSQNPRHKITKRGQNVTFRCDPISEHNRLYWYRQTLGQGPEFLTYFQNEAQLEKSRLLSDRFSAERPKGSFSTLEIQRTEQGDSAMYLCAVLGGREQYFGPGTRLTVT.